Each of the 24 T cell receptor beta chains below was sequenced from the same sample in a study of CD8 T cells in ankylosing spondylitis. TCRdb re-derived calls from the 5' RACE reads in MiXCR, one entry per CDR3 protein. The sample records 130,000 or so distinct CDR3 sequences, over 6.5% being singletons. The source material was blood, either unsorted or a sorted T cell fraction (not recorded which). These receptors were taken from a male donor with ankylosing spondylitis or in good health (not recorded which).

A few counts support this clonotype. This chain links TRBV5-1 with TRBJ2-3; D remains unclear. CDR3 length: 13 amino acids. The germline gives CDR1 SGHRS, CDR2 YFSETQ. V shed 5 bases and J shed 5 bases, with 12 bases lying between them. Written as DNA, the CDR3 is TGCGCCAGCAGAAATCCAGGAGAAGATACGCAGTATTTT. Amino acids: CASRNPGEDTQYF. The whole variable domain, remainder taken from reference TRBV5-1 and TRBJ2-3, is KAGVTQTPRYLIKTRGQQVTLSCSPISGHRSVSWYQQTPGQGLQFLFEYFSETQRNKGNFPGRFSGRQFSNSRSEMNVSTLELGDSALYLCASRNPGEDTQYFGPGTRLTVL.

There are many counts of this clonotype. The chain has TRBV20-1 and TRBJ2-5; no definite D call. V was shortened by 1 base and J by 2 bases, with 14 bases between the two germline ends. From germline, CDR1 is DFQATT and CDR2 SNEGSKA (reference sequence). The CDR3 spans 15 residues. CDR3 DNA: TGCAGTGCTAGAGCCCCGGTCTTTCCACAAGAGACCCAGTACTTC. Protein product: CSARAPVFPQETQYF.

In this sample, this clonotype turned up many times. The rearrangement joins TRBV28 to TRBJ1-5; TRBD1 matches 7 bases. This CDR3 is 15 amino acids long. Germline loops: CDR1 MDHEN, CDR2 SYDVKM. With 6 bases clipped from V and 3 bases from J, the junction kept 8 bases outside the gene matches. CDR3 nucleotides: TGTGCCAGCAGAGAACCGGGACAGTACAATCAGCCCCAGCATTTT. Protein product: CASREPGQYNQPQHF.

This clonotype was seen many times. V gene TRBV20-1 combines with J gene TRBJ2-7; no clear D. The CDR3 consists of 12 residues. V was clipped by 1 base and J by 7 bases, with 11 bases between them. CDR1 and CDR2 from the germline V gene are DFQATT and SNEGSKA (reference sequence). The DNA for the CDR3 is TGCAGTGCTAGAGGCGATACGTGGGAGCAGTACTTC. Encoded protein: CSARGDTWEQYF.

This clonotype was counted ten times or more. This chain joins TRBV12-3 or TRBV12-4 and TRBJ1-2; D is possibly TRBD1 (6 bases). V shed 5 bases and J shed 7 bases, with 14 bases lying between them. The CDR3 is 13 residues long. The CDR3 region is CASSITGGSGYTF. The DNA for the CDR3 is TGTGCCAGCAGTATTACGGGGGGCTCTGGCTACACCTTC.

The rearrangement joins TRBV18 to TRBJ1-4; possibly TRBD1 for D (5 bases). This CDR3 region has 15 residues. The germline CDR1 and CDR2 sequences are KGHSH and LQKENI. The V end was cut by 3 bases, the J end by 6 bases, with 14 bases between. CDR3 sequence (DNA): TGTGCCAGCTCACCCGGGACCGCCAGCGATGAAAAACTGTTTTTT. Translated, it gives CASSPGTASDEKLFF.

This chain joins TRBV30 and TRBJ2-7; possibly TRBD1 for D (6 bases). Trimming left V 1 base short and J 9 bases short, with 10 bases between. Germline-derived CDR1 and CDR2 are GTSNPN and SVGIG (reference sequence). CDR3 length equals 11 residues. The CDR3 sequence is CAWSESGAQYF. The CDR3 region has the DNA TGTGCCTGGAGTGAATCAGGGGCGCAGTACTTC.

This clonotype was seen at least ten times. V is TRBV7-9 and J is TRBJ2-3, with D perhaps TRBD1 (6 bases). Germline V gene sequence: CDR1 SEHNR, CDR2 FQNEAQ (reference sequence). The CDR3 is made up of 13 amino acids. CDR3 sequence reads: CSGGSGKTDTQYF. The CDR3 bases are TGTAGTGGGGGCTCCGGGAAGACAGATACGCAGTATTTT.

This clonotype was recorded a few times. The V and J genes are TRBV2 and TRBJ2-5; TRBD1 aligns across 8 bases. The trim removed 5 bases at V and 3 bases at J, leaving 11 bases unmatched. CDR1 SNHLY and CDR2 FYNNEI come from the germline V gene. The CDR3 has 16 residues. In nucleotides, the CDR3 is TGTGCCAGCAGTTCAATCACAGGGGGAATGGAAGAGACCCAGTACTTC. It encodes CASSSITGGMEETQYF.

Worth noting for this clonotype: As the CDR3 is not closed by the conserved phenylalanine or tryptophan, this likely results from a read error. J is TRBJ1-1 and V is TRBV15; D is undetermined. The CDR3 spans 13 residues. V lost 0 bases and J lost 8, with 10 bases in between. Germline V gene lookup returns CDR1 LNHNV and CDR2 YYDKDF (reference sequence). The DNA for the CDR3 is TGTGCCACCAGCAGAGATTACGGAAACGAAGCTTTCATT. The encoded protein is CATSRDYGNEAFI.

V is TRBV20-1 and J is TRBJ2-7, with D perhaps TRBD2 (5 bases). Germline V gene sequence: CDR1 DFQATT, CDR2 SNEGSKA (reference sequence). The CDR3 is made up of 11 amino acids. The germline V and J ends were trimmed by 3 bases and 4 bases, with 7 bases remaining between them. The CDR3 DNA reads as TGCAGTGCTAGCGAGGGTTACGAGCAGTACTTC. It codes for CSASEGYEQYF.

Ten or more counts support this clonotype. This sequence joins TRBV12-3 or TRBV12-4 and TRBJ2-4, with TRBD2 as a possible D gene (6 bases). The CDR3 contains 12 residues. The V end lost 4 bases, the J end lost 6 bases, and 7 bases lay between the germline ends. The CDR3, as DNA: TGTGCCAGCAGTTCCGGGGGAAACATTCAGTACTTC. It yields the protein CASSSGGNIQYF.

This clonotype appeared many times. The V gene is TRBV5-1, the J gene TRBJ1-6; no reliable D call. The CDR3 consists of 16 residues. Deletions cut 4 bases from V and 14 bases from J, with 25 bases between. Germline V gene lookup returns CDR1 SGHRS and CDR2 YFSETQ. The CDR3 DNA reads as TGCGCCAGCAGCCCACTGACGACTGCCTCCGCTAGTGCCCTCCACTTT. As protein: CASSPLTTASASALHF.

This clonotype was counted at least ten times. The rearrangement links TRBV12-3 or TRBV12-4 to TRBJ2-1; 11 nucleotides align to TRBD2. Trimming removed 3 bases from V and 0 bases from J; junction bases left unmatched: 16. CDR3 length equals 21 residues. The CDR3 spells CASSFSGVASGRMSSYNEQFF. In DNA, the CDR3 is TGTGCCAGCAGTTTTAGCGGCGTGGCTAGCGGGAGGATGAGCTCCTACAATGAGCAGTTCTTC.

This clonotype was found a few times. This clone may be a read error of a much larger clone one base away. This chain uses TRBV7-2 with TRBJ2-7; tentative D call: TRBD2 (6 bases). Trimming cost V 8 bases and J 4 bases, with 18 bases left between them. The V gene's germline CDR1 is SGHTA and CDR2 FQGNSA. CDR3 length: 14 amino acids. The CDR3 loop reads CASGWGVGSYEQYF. CDR3 sequence (DNA): TGTGCCAGCGGCTGGGGGGTGGGGTCTTACGAGCAGTACTTC. Full variable domain (missing parts from reference TRBV7-2 and TRBJ2-7): GAGVSQSPSNKVTEKGKDVELRCDPISGHTALYWYRQSLGQGLEFLIYFQGNSAPDKSGLPSDRFSAERTGGSVSTLTIQRTQQEDSAVYLCASGWGVGSYEQYFGPGTRLTVT.

This clonotype was detected ten times or more. The rearrangement joins TRBV20-1 to TRBJ1-2; TRBD1 aligns across 7 bases. CDR3 length: 15 amino acids. V was clipped by 5 bases and J by 8 bases; unmatched bases: 17. Germline lookup yields CDR1 DFQATT and CDR2 SNEGSKA (reference sequence). The CDR3 bases are TGCAGTGCTGGGCCGACAGGGCCCCTCCTCTGGGGCTACACCTTC. It yields the protein CSAGPTGPLLWGYTF.

In this sample, this clonotype turned up many times. The chain is built from TRBV10-3 and TRBJ2-2; D remains unclear. Trimming removed 11 bases at V and 2 bases at J, with 18 bases between. This CDR3 contains 15 residues. Germline V gene data show CDR1 as ENHRY and CDR2 as SYGVKD. The CDR3 DNA reads as TGTGCCTGTTCGTCAGGAGCAGTTAACACCGGGGAGCTGTTTTTT. Protein: CACSSGAVNTGELFF.

This clonotype was detected ten times or more. This chain uses TRBV7-3 with TRBJ1-1; possible D gene TRBD1, 6 bases. Trimming removed 4 bases at V and 4 bases at J, with 10 bases between. This CDR3 has 13 residues. Germline-derived CDR1 and CDR2 are SGHTA and FQGTGA. CDR3 DNA: TGTGCCAGCAGCTCAGGGGCTACCACTGAAGCTTTCTTT. Translating it yields CASSSGATTEAFF.

Ten or more counts support this clonotype. The chain couples TRBV20-1 to TRBJ1-3; D call uncertain. Germline V gene data show CDR1 as DFQATT and CDR2 as SNEGSKA (reference sequence). The V and J ends lost 5 bases and 4 bases respectively, with 9 bases between them. CDR3 size: 12 residues. The CDR3 region is CSAPAQGNTIYF. The CDR3 DNA follows: TGCAGTGCTCCCGCTCAGGGAAACACCATATATTTT.

In its sample, this clonotype was seen many times. The chain carries TRBV5-5 and TRBJ2-1; perhaps TRBD1 as D (5 bases). Germline CDR1 SGHKS, CDR2 YYEKEE (reference sequence). The CDR3 has 14 amino acids. V was pared by 0 bases and J by 6 bases, with 10 bases between. The CDR3: CASSLEGVGNEQFF. DNA of the CDR3: TGTGCCAGCAGCTTGGAAGGGGTTGGCAATGAGCAGTTCTTC.

This clonotype was counted many times. The chain links TRBV9 to TRBJ2-7, with 7 bases that match TRBD1. The germline V gene encodes CDR1 SGDLS and CDR2 YYNGEE. The ends lost 3 bases at V and 2 bases at J; junction bases unmatched: 2. The CDR3 totals 13 residues. The CDR3 loop reads CASSGQGTYEQYF. The DNA of the CDR3 is TGTGCCAGCAGCGGACAGGGAACCTACGAGCAGTACTTC.

This clonotype was found many times. The chain links TRBV20-1 to TRBJ1-5; perhaps TRBD1 as D (5 bases). V lost 6 bases to trimming and J lost 5 bases, with 20 bases between them. Per the germline V gene, CDR1 is DFQATT and CDR2 is SNEGSKA (reference sequence). The CDR3 is made up of 15 amino acids. The CDR3 sequence: CSAPLWQGSDQPQHF. CDR3 nucleotide sequence: TGCAGTGCCCCCCTTTGGCAGGGTTCCGATCAGCCCCAGCATTTT.

J is TRBJ1-1 and V is TRBV11-2; D gene uncertain. V lost 5 bases, J lost 0 bases, and 13 bases lay in between. This CDR3 has 15 amino acids. The V gene's germline CDR1 is SGHAT and CDR2 FQNNGV. The CDR3 nucleotides read TGTGCCAGCAGCCCCCCCCCGGCCTTGAACACTGAAGCTTTCTTT. Translating gives CASSPPPALNTEAFF.

This clonotype was recorded at least ten times. The V and J genes are TRBV7-9 and TRBJ1-2; D not certain. The CDR3 has 12 residues. CDR1 is SEHNR, CDR2 FQNEAQ, per germline (reference sequence). The CDR3 nucleotides read TGTGCTCTGAAAATGGCCGACTATGGCTACACCTTC. Its translation: CALKMADYGYTF.